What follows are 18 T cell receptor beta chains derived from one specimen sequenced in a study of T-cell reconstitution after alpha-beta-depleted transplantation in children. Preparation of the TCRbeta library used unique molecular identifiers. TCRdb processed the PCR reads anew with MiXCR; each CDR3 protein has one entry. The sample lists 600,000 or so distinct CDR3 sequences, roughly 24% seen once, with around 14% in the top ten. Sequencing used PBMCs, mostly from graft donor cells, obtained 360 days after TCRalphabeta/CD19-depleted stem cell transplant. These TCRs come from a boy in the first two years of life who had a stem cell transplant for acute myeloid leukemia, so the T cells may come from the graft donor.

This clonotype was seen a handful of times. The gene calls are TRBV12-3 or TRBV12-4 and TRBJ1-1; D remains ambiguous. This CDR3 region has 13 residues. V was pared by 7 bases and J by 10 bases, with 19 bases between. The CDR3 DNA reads TGTGCCAGCACTCTCTCCTCCCGGGAGGTAGCTTTCTTT. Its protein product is CASTLSSREVAFF.

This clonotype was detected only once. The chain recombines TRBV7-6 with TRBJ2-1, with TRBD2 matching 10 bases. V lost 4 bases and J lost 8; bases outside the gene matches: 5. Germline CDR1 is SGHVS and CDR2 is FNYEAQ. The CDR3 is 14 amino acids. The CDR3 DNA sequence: TGTGCCAGCAGCTCAGGACTAGCGGTTTATGAGCAGTTCTTC. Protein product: CASSSGLAVYEQFF.

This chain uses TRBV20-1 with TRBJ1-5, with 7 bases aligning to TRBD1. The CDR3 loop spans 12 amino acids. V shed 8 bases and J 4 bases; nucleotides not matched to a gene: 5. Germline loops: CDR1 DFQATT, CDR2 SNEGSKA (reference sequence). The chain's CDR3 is CSLGTANQPQHF. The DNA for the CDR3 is TGCAGTCTCGGGACAGCTAATCAGCCCCAGCATTTT.

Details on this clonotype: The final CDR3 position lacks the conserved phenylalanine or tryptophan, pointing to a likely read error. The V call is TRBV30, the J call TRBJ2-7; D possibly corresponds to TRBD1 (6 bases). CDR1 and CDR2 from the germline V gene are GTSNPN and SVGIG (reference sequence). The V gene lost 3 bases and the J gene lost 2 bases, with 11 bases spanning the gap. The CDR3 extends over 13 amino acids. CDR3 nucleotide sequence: TGTGCCTGGAGAACAGGGAAGGCCTACGAGCAGTACCTC. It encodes CAWRTGKAYEQYL.

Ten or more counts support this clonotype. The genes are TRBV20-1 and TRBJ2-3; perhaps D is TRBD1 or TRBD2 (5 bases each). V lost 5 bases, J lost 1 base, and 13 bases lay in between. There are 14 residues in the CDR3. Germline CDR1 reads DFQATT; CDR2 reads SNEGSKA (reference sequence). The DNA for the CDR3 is TGCAGTGCTGTCCACGGGGCGCGCACAGATACGCAGTATTTT. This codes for CSAVHGARTDTQYF.

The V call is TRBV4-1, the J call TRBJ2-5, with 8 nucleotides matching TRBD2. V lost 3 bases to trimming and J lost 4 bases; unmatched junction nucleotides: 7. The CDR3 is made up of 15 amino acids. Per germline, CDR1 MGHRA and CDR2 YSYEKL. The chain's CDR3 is CASSQGLGALETQYF. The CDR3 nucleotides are TGCGCCAGCAGCCAGGGACTAGGAGCCCTAGAGACCCAGTACTTC.

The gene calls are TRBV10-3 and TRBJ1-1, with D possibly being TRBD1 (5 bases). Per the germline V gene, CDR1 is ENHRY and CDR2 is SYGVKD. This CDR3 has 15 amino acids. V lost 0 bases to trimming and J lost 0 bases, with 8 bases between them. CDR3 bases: TGTGCCATCAGTGAGTCGGGACGGATGAACACTGAAGCTTTCTTT. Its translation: CAISESGRMNTEAFF.

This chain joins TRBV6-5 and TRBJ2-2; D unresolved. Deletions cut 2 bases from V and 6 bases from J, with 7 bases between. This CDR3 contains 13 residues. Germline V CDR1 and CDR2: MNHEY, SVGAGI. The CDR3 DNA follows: TGTGCCAGCAGTTACACAACCGCCGGGGAGCTGTTTTTT. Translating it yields CASSYTTAGELFF.

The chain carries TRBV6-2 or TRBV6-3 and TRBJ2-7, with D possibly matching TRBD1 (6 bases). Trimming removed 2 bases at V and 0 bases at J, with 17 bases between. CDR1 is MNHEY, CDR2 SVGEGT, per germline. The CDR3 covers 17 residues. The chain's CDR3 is CASSYPPGHYSSYEQYV. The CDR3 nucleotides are TGTGCCAGCAGTTACCCGCCGGGACACTATAGCTCCTACGAGCAGTACGTC.

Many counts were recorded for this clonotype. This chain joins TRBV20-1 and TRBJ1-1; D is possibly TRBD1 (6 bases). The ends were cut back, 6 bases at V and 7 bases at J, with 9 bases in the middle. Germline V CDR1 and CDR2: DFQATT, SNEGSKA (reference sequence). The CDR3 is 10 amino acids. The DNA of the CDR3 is TGCAGTGCGAGACAGGTTGAAGCTTTCTTT. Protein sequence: CSARQVEAFF.

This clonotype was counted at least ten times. DNA for the CDR3: TGTGCCAGCAGTTACGGGCAGGGGGGCTACGAGCAGTACTTC. This translates into CASSYGQGGYEQYF. V usage is TRBV6-5 and J usage is TRBJ2-7; maybe TRBD1 (7 bases). Trimming cost V 2 bases and J 3 bases, with 11 bases left between them. The CDR3 extends over 14 amino acids. The germline CDR1 and CDR2 sequences are MNHEY and SVGAGI.

The CDR3 is CASSAELAGYNEQFF. The DNA for the CDR3 is TGTGCCAGCAGTGCTGAACTAGCGGGGTACAATGAGCAGTTCTTC. V is TRBV6-4 and J is TRBJ2-1, with 10 bases matching TRBD2. Looked up from germline, CDR1 is MRHNA and CDR2 is SNTAGT. CDR3 size: 15 residues. J lost 4 bases, V lost 4 bases, and 4 bases had no gene match.

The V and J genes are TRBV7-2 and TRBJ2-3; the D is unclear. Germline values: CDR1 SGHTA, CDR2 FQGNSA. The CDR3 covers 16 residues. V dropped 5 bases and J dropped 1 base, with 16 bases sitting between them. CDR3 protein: CASSPSLDKRTDTQYF. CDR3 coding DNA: TGTGCCAGCAGCCCTAGTTTGGATAAACGCACAGATACGCAGTATTTT.

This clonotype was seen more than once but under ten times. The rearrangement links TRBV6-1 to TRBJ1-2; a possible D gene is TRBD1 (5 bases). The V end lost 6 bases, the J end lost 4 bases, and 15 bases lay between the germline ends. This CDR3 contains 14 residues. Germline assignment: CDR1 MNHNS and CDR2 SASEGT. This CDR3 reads CASSRHGGTYGYTF. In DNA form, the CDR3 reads TGTGCCAGCAGCCGGCATGGGGGGACCTATGGCTACACCTTC.

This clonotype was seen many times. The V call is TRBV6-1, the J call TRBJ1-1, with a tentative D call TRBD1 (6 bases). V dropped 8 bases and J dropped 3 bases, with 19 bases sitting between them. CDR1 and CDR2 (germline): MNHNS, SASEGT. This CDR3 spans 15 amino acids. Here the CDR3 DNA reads TGTGCCAGCTCTACAAGTGGGGGGGCGGACACTGAAGCTTTCTTT. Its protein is CASSTSGGADTEAFF.

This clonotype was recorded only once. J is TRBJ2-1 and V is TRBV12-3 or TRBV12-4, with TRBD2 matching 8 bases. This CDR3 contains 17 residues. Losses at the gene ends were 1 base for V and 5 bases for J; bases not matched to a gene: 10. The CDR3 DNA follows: TGTGCCAGCAGTTTAGATACGGGGGGGCTCCTCGACAATGAGCAGTTCTTC. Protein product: CASSLDTGGLLDNEQFF.

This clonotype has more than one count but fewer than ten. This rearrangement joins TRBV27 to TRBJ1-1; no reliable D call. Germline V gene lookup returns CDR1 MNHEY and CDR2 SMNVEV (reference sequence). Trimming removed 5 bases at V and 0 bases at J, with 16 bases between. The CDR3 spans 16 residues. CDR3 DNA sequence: TGTGCCAGCAGTCGCATCTTGGGGTACATGAACACTGAAGCTTTCTTT. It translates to CASSRILGYMNTEAFF.

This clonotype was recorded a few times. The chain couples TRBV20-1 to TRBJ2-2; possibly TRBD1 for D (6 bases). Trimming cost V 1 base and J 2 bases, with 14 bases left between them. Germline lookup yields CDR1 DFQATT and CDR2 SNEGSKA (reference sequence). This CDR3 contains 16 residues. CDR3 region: CSARARRGPNTGELFF. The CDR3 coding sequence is TGCAGTGCTAGAGCCCGCAGGGGCCCTAACACCGGGGAGCTGTTTTTT.